This T cell receptor beta chain was captured by sequencing in a study of cytomegalovirus exposure and HLA in healthy donors. Primers: 60 Vbeta forward and 13 Jbeta reverse. Libraries were prepared by immunoSEQ multiplex PCR; TCRdb keeps only in-frame clonotypes and omits some of them. This table holds 180,000 or so clones, 62% found once. Notes on the study in general: A later analysis associated 16,951 TCR beta sequences with HLA alleles at a 0.05 false discovery rate.

Comments on this clone: As yet, its antigen is unknown.

The CDR3 totals 12 residues. Deletions cut 1 base from V and 7 bases from J, with 5 bases between. Germline V gene lookup returns CDR1 SGHRS and CDR2 YFSETQ. The receptor was derived from a man between 35 and 55 years old in good health and CMV-seronegative. V and J are TRBV5-1 and TRBJ1-4, with D possibly TRBD1 on 5 matching bases. The sample was PBMCs. The CDR3 DNA reads as TGCGCCAGCAGCTTGAGGGGTGAAAAACTGTTTTTT. It codes for CASSLRGEKLFF.